What follows is one T cell receptor (beta chain) and its context. These data belong to a study of blood T cell repertoires in COVID-19. On the study more broadly: Collection of acute and convalescent COVID-19 samples took place in the United States, Italy and Spain. T cells, B-cell-depleted T cells, or PBMCs provided the cDNA or gDNA that served as material.

Authors' analysis steps: Reference gene primer amplification gave estimated nucleated cell counts. The data were produced by immunoSEQ multiplex PCR, yet TCRdb's version contains in-frame clones alone and is incomplete. For V, J and clone size, that table is used; D and trimming come from the DNA. The sample shows 300,000 to 350,000 clones, about nine tenths of them seen only once. Seattle's cohort entered during active infection and was followed longitudinally. CDR3 length: 14 residues. V shed 6 bases and J 2 bases; nucleotides not matched to a gene: 6. The germline CDR1 and CDR2 sequences are MNHEY and SVGAGI.

This TCR came from a man aged 25 to 40 with COVID-19, enrolled during active disease. The V gene is TRBV6-5, the J gene TRBJ2-7, with TRBD1 matching over 8 bases. Sequenced: peripheral blood. The CDR3 reads CASSRDRGAYEQYF. The DNA of the CDR3 is TGTGCCAGCAGCCGCGACAGGGGTGCCTACGAGCAGTACTTC.